This passage covers 30 T cell receptor beta chains from one sample sequenced in a study of T-cell reconstitution after alpha-beta-depleted transplantation in children. TCRbeta library preparation incorporated unique molecular identifiers. A single record per CDR3 protein comes from TCRdb applying MiXCR to the PCR reads. The table lists about 400,000 distinct CDR3 sequences, roughly 16% of them singletons. The sequences come from PBMCs, mostly from graft donor cells, collected 360 days after TCRalphabeta/CD19-depleted stem cell transplant. These receptors came from a boy under two years old who had a stem cell transplant for Wiskott-Aldrich syndrome, so the T cells may come from the graft donor.

This clonotype was observed many times. The rearrangement uses TRBV10-3 and TRBJ1-2; 9 nucleotides line up with TRBD1. Germline CDR1 reads ENHRY; CDR2 reads SYGVKD. The CDR3 spans 15 residues. The V segment lost 3 bases and the J segment 5 bases; nucleotides outside the gene matches: 7. DNA of the CDR3: TGTGCCATCAGTGAAGCGGAGACAGGGGGTTATGGCTACACCTTC. Protein: CAISEAETGGYGYTF.

This rearrangement joins TRBV28 to TRBJ1-2; the match to TRBD1 covers 7 bases. Unmatched junction bases numbered 11, after V lost 5 bases and J lost 2 bases. CDR3 size: 16 residues. Germline V lookup: CDR1 MDHEN, CDR2 SYDVKM. The CDR3 sequence: CASSPLTLQGNYGYTF. CDR3 bases: TGTGCCAGCAGTCCGTTGACTCTACAGGGGAACTATGGCTACACCTTC.

V gene TRBV12-3 or TRBV12-4 combines with J gene TRBJ2-3; a possible D gene is TRBD1 (6 bases). The V and J ends lost 6 bases and 7 bases respectively, with 11 bases between them. The CDR3 is made up of 12 amino acids. The CDR3 here is CASSSRGYTQYF. The CDR3 nucleotides are TGTGCCAGCAGCTCCAGGGGATATACGCAGTATTTT.

The chain uses TRBV5-1 and TRBJ2-7, with D maybe TRBD2 (7 bases). Germline assignment: CDR1 SGHRS and CDR2 YFSETQ. Trimming removed 1 base at V and 5 bases at J, with 13 bases between. The CDR3 is made up of 14 amino acids. The CDR3 sequence: CASSLKLGGHEQYF. CDR3 coding DNA: TGCGCCAGCAGCTTGAAACTCGGGGGGCACGAGCAGTACTTC.

This clonotype showed up just a few times. For the CDR3, the DNA is TGTGCCAGCAGCCCGGCTTCCCAGGGTATGAAGGGCTACACCTTC. This codes for CASSPASQGMKGYTF. This chain connects TRBV7-2 to TRBJ1-2; D may be TRBD1 (5 bases). CDR3 length: 15 amino acids. The V and J ends lost 5 bases and 8 bases respectively, with 21 bases between them. In germline, CDR1 is SGHTA, CDR2 FQGNSA.

This clonotype was seen ten or more times. The rearrangement links TRBV20-1 to TRBJ2-7, with 8 bases identical to TRBD2. The V gene's germline CDR1 is DFQATT and CDR2 SNEGSKA (reference sequence). CDR3 length: 15 amino acids. Germline trimming cut 3 bases from V and 4 bases from J; bases unmatched to any gene: 11. As DNA, the CDR3 is TGCAGTGCTAGTAGCCCGACTAGCGTCAGTTACGAGCAGTACTTC. The encoded protein is CSASSPTSVSYEQYF.

This clonotype appeared a few times. The CDR3 DNA reads as TGTGCCAGCTCACCCCTTCTCCAGCCCAGCACAGATACGCAGTATTTT. The encoded protein is CASSPLLQPSTDTQYF. The chain joins TRBV18 to TRBJ2-3; D gene ambiguous. CDR1 is KGHSH and CDR2 is LQKENI in the germline V gene. This CDR3 comprises 16 residues. The germline V and J ends were trimmed by 3 bases and 0 bases, with 13 bases remaining between them.

This clonotype was seen a handful of times. The V and J genes are TRBV18 and TRBJ2-3, with D possibly TRBD2 on 6 matching bases. The V gene's germline CDR1 is KGHSH and CDR2 LQKENI. Trimming took off 2 bases at V and 0 bases at J, with 12 bases between the two ends. The CDR3 extends over 16 amino acids. CDR3 amino acids: CASSPSLSGSTDTQYF. CDR3 nucleotide sequence: TGTGCCAGCTCACCATCCCTGAGCGGGAGCACAGATACGCAGTATTTT.

CDR3 nucleotide sequence: TGTGCCAGCAGTTTTGGTAGGGGCAGGGAGGAGACCCAGTACTTC. This translates into CASSFGRGREETQYF. This chain joins TRBV12-3 or TRBV12-4 and TRBJ2-5; D is tentatively TRBD1 or TRBD2 (5 bases each). The CDR3 is 15 amino acids. The V and J ends lost 3 bases and 5 bases respectively, with 16 bases between them.

The chain carries TRBV6-2 or TRBV6-3 and TRBJ2-7; TRBD2 aligns across 10 bases. CDR1 is MNHEY and CDR2 is SVGEGT in the germline V gene. CDR3 length equals 14 residues. Losses at the gene ends were 4 bases for V and 3 bases for J; bases not matched to a gene: 3. CDR3 sequence: CASSSAGGFYEQYF. CDR3 sequence (DNA): TGTGCCAGCAGTTCAGCGGGAGGGTTCTACGAGCAGTACTTC.

This clonotype was observed a handful of times. CDR3 loop: CASSFNQGYGYTF. CDR3 nucleotides: TGTGCCAGCAGTTTTAATCAGGGGTATGGCTACACCTTC. The chain couples TRBV12-3 or TRBV12-4 to TRBJ1-2, with D tentatively TRBD1 (6 bases). V lost 3 bases and J lost 5, with 10 bases in between. The CDR3 runs 13 residues.

This clonotype has just a few counts. The chain employs TRBV18 and TRBJ2-7, with D uncertain. Germline CDR1 reads KGHSH; CDR2 reads LQKENI. V was pared by 4 bases and J by 0 bases, with 10 bases between. The CDR3 has 14 amino acids. This CDR3 reads CASSHDGFSYEQYF. CDR3 bases: TGTGCCAGCTCACATGACGGATTCTCCTACGAGCAGTACTTC.

This clonotype showed up just a few times. V gene TRBV4-2 combines with J gene TRBJ1-6; a weak D match, TRBD1 (5 bases). The V gene's germline CDR1 is LGHNA and CDR2 YNFKEQ. The CDR3 has 16 residues. V was clipped by 4 bases and J by 5 bases, with 15 bases between them. The CDR3 here is CASSLPRAWDNSPLHF. The CDR3 DNA sequence: TGTGCCAGCAGCCTACCCAGGGCATGGGATAATTCACCCCTCCACTTT.

The V gene is TRBV29-1, the J gene TRBJ2-3; D is undetermined. Germline values: CDR1 SQVTM, CDR2 ANQGSEA. This CDR3 is built from 12 residues. The V gene lost 6 bases and the J gene lost 1 base, with 8 bases spanning the gap. The CDR3: CSVTFRTDTQYF. DNA of the CDR3: TGCAGCGTGACATTCCGCACAGATACGCAGTATTTT.

The J gene is TRBJ2-1, the V gene TRBV5-1; 7 nucleotides agree with TRBD1. J gave up 4 bases and V 4 bases, and 14 bases lay outside the gene matches. The germline V gene has CDR1 SGHRS and CDR2 YFSETQ. This CDR3 is 17 amino acids long. The DNA of the CDR3 is TGCGCCAGCAGCAGCACCCCTTCGACAGGGTATTACAATGAGCAGTTCTTC. Protein: CASSSTPSTGYYNEQFF.

This rearrangement joins TRBV2 to TRBJ1-5; 7 bases agree with TRBD1. The germline CDR1 and CDR2 sequences are SNHLY and FYNNEI. V lost 6 bases and J lost 2; bases outside the gene matches: 7. The CDR3 runs 15 residues. The CDR3 here is CASRMQGVGNQPQHF. The CDR3 DNA reads TGTGCCAGCAGGATGCAGGGGGTTGGCAATCAGCCCCAGCATTTT.

CDR3 amino acids: CASSLRPGTSGGAGEQFF. The CDR3 bases are TGCGCCAGCAGCTTGCGCCCCGGGACTAGCGGGGGGGCCGGTGAGCAGTTCTTC. The V call is TRBV5-1, the J call TRBJ2-1; 16 nucleotides align to TRBD2. V shed 1 base, J shed 9 bases, and the junction held 10 bases outside the gene matches. CDR1 and CDR2 (germline): SGHRS, YFSETQ. This CDR3 comprises 18 residues.

The chain joins TRBV4-1 to TRBJ2-1; 8 bases map to TRBD1. Trimming cost V 7 bases and J 0 bases; bases outside gene matches: 8. The CDR3 spans 16 residues. Germline loops: CDR1 MGHRA, CDR2 YSYEKL. In nucleotides, the CDR3 is TGCGCCAGCACATTTGGACAGGGCTTCTCCTACAATGAGCAGTTCTTC. The encoded protein is CASTFGQGFSYNEQFF.

This chain joins TRBV5-1 and TRBJ2-5, with D tentatively TRBD1 or TRBD2 (5 bases each). The CDR3 is made up of 15 amino acids. The V end was cut by 0 bases, the J end by 2 bases, with 11 bases between. Germline assignment: CDR1 SGHRS and CDR2 YFSETQ. CDR3 sequence (DNA): TGCGCCAGCAGCTTGGCTAGCTGGGGGCAAGAGACCCAGTACTTC. Translating gives CASSLASWGQETQYF. Together with reference TRBV5-1 and TRBJ2-5, the CDR3 gives the full variable domain: KAGVTQTPRYLIKTRGQQVTLSCSPISGHRSVSWYQQTPGQGLQFLFEYFSETQRNKGNFPGRFSGRQFSNSRSEMNVSTLELGDSALYLCASSLASWGQETQYFGPGTRLLVL.

This clonotype has more than one count but fewer than ten. The chain employs TRBV7-9 and TRBJ2-2; 7 bases align to TRBD1. The CDR3 runs to 16 residues. The V segment lost 1 base and the J segment 3 bases; nucleotides outside the gene matches: 5. Germline V lookup: CDR1 SEHNR, CDR2 FQNEAQ (reference sequence). The CDR3 coding sequence is TGTGCCAGCAGCTTAGGAGGGGGCATCTACACCGGGGAGCTGTTTTTT. Translating gives CASSLGGGIYTGELFF.

This clonotype turned up a few times. J is TRBJ2-1 and V is TRBV5-1; either TRBD1 or TRBD2 may supply D (5 bases each). CDR1 is SGHRS and CDR2 is YFSETQ in the germline V gene. Trimming removed 0 bases at V and 3 bases at J, with 16 bases between. The CDR3 has 17 residues. The CDR3 sequence is CASSLDLGTKIYNEQFF. CDR3 nucleotide sequence: TGCGCCAGCAGCTTGGACCTCGGGACGAAAATCTACAATGAGCAGTTCTTC.

The chain carries TRBV29-1 and TRBJ2-1, with TRBD2 identical over 7 bases. CDR1 and CDR2 (germline): SQVTM, ANQGSEA. V lost 7 bases and J lost 8; bases outside the gene matches: 11. The CDR3 has 13 residues. The CDR3 loop is CSALRLAVHEQFF. CDR3 bases: TGCAGCGCCTTGCGACTAGCAGTCCATGAGCAGTTCTTC.

The V gene is TRBV24-1, the J gene TRBJ2-3, with D unclear. Trimming shortened V by 6 bases and J by 0 bases, and 3 bases separated the two germline ends. The CDR3 is 12 amino acids. In germline, CDR1 is KGHDR, CDR2 SFDVKD. CDR3 sequence reads: CATSTSTDTQYF. CDR3 bases: TGTGCCACCAGTACTAGCACAGATACGCAGTATTTT.

This chain connects TRBV7-6 to TRBJ1-4; D gene uncertain. The length of the CDR3 is 15 residues. Germline assignment: CDR1 SGHVS and CDR2 FNYEAQ. The ends were cut back, 5 bases at V and 2 bases at J, with 12 bases in the middle. The CDR3 DNA is TGTGCCAGCAGCCCCAGAGGTAGTACTAATGAAAAACTGTTTTTT. It encodes CASSPRGSTNEKLFF.

The rearrangement joins TRBV5-1 to TRBJ2-1; 7 nucleotides line up with TRBD1. This CDR3 region has 15 residues. Germline CDR1 and CDR2: SGHRS and YFSETQ. Losses at the gene ends were 4 bases for V and 7 bases for J; bases not matched to a gene: 11. CDR3 bases: TGCGCCAGCAGCCTACAGGGGAAGGGTGGAAATGAGCAGTTCTTC. Amino acids: CASSLQGKGGNEQFF.

This clonotype came up a few times. The rearrangement uses TRBV7-2 and TRBJ2-3; 10 positions match TRBD2. V was pared by 0 bases and J by 5 bases, with 14 bases of the junction left unmatched. There are 19 residues in the CDR3. Germline CDR1 SGHTA, CDR2 FQGNSA. This chain's CDR3 is CASSLASIGTGLAIDTQYF. In DNA form, the CDR3 reads TGTGCCAGCAGCTTAGCATCGATTGGTACGGGACTAGCGATAGATACGCAGTATTTT.

This chain joins TRBV6-1 and TRBJ2-3; no reliable D call. The V end lost 1 base, the J end lost 6 bases, and 8 bases lay between the germline ends. This CDR3 has 13 residues. Germline V lookup: CDR1 MNHNS, CDR2 SASEGT. CDR3 sequence (DNA): TGTGCCAGCAGTGAAGTTTCCGGTGATACGCAGTATTTT. This codes for CASSEVSGDTQYF.

The CDR3 sequence is CASSQDERVYNEQFF. The CDR3 DNA sequence: TGCGCCAGCAGCCAAGACGAGCGGGTCTACAATGAGCAGTTCTTC. This chain joins TRBV4-3 and TRBJ2-1; D is perhaps TRBD2 (6 bases). V was shortened by 0 bases and J by 3 bases, with 9 bases between the two germline ends. The CDR3 is 15 amino acids. Germline CDR1 and CDR2: LGHNA and YSLEER.

This clonotype has only a few counts. This chain joins TRBV5-1 and TRBJ2-5; D is undetermined. The germline gives CDR1 SGHRS, CDR2 YFSETQ. V was clipped by 0 bases and J by 4 bases, with 10 bases between them. CDR3 length: 14 residues. CDR3 DNA sequence: TGCGCCAGCAGCTTGGGAATGCTAGTAGAGACCCAGTACTTC. This translates into CASSLGMLVETQYF.

The chain employs TRBV2 and TRBJ2-7, with 11 bases fitting TRBD2. Unmatched junction bases numbered 5, after V lost 3 bases and J lost 1 base. This CDR3 has 16 amino acids. Per the germline V gene, CDR1 is SNHLY and CDR2 is FYNNEI. This chain's CDR3 is CASSEVGTSGSYEQYF. DNA for the CDR3: TGTGCCAGCAGTGAGGTGGGGACTAGCGGTTCCTACGAGCAGTACTTC.